This T cell receptor beta chain appears in the sequencing data of a study of blood T cells in healthy people across ages. A remark on this clonotype: What it recognizes is unknown.

Regarding the study as a whole: From one million sequenced T cells, diversity estimates were lower bounds.

V shed 6 bases, J shed 4 bases, and the junction held 7 bases outside the gene matches. CDR3 length: 14 amino acids. CDR1 is KGHSH and CDR2 is LQKENI in the germline V gene. A second PCR, run for about 6 to 11 cycles, used a sample-barcoded 5' primer plus a J-beta primer mix. Every sample returned 3 million or more CDR3-containing paired-end reads. One entry per CDR3 protein results from TCRdb running MiXCR on the 5' RACE reads. This table has over a million distinct CDR3 sequences, 35% to 50% appearing once. Healthy Caucasian individuals from Russia aged about 6 to 95 were enrolled as donors. Every donor gave ten milliliters of peripheral blood.

The source of this sequence is a woman in her sixties in good health. The sequenced sample consisted of blood. V and J are TRBV18 and TRBJ1-2, with TRBD1 matching over 8 bases. CDR3 region: CASSQTTGVYGYTF. DNA of the CDR3: TGTGCCAGCTCGCAAACGACAGGGGTCTATGGCTACACCTTC. Using reference TRBV18 and TRBJ1-2 for the parts outside the CDR3, the full variable domain is NAGVMQNPRHLVRRRGQEARLRCSPMKGHSHVYWYRQLPEEGLKFMVYLQKENIIDESGMPKERFSAEFPKEGPSILRIQQVVRGDSAAYFCASSQTTGVYGYTFGSGTRLTVV.